Below are 7 T cell receptor beta chains sequenced from a single sample in a study of shared clonotypes between healthy human individuals. The data were produced by immunoSEQ multiplex PCR, yet TCRdb's version contains in-frame clones alone and is incomplete. The profile covers fewer than 100,000 clones, with under 70% appearing a single time and roughly 40% taken by the ten largest. The sample was memory CD8+ T cells sorted from blood. Specified subset: CD45RO+ cells pooled with CCR7-negative TemRA cells. The receptors shown here come from a man aged 25 to 40 in good health.

J is TRBJ2-7 and V is TRBV15, with 10 nucleotides matching TRBD2. J gave up 3 bases and V 0 bases, and 8 bases lay outside the gene matches. The CDR3 extends over 17 amino acids. Germline V CDR1 and CDR2: LNHNV, YYDKDF (reference sequence). The CDR3: CATSRDHLAGVDYEQYF. CDR3 bases: TGTGCCACCAGCAGAGATCACCTAGCGGGAGTTGACTACGAGCAGTACTTC.

This rearrangement joins TRBV27 to TRBJ2-3; no reliable D call. V lost 6 bases and J 5 bases, leaving 12 bases between the germline ends. Germline V gene data show CDR1 as MNHEY and CDR2 as SMNVEV (reference sequence). The CDR3 has 13 residues. The CDR3 here is CASSSRLLDTQYF. CDR3 nucleotide sequence: TGTGCCAGCAGCAGCCGGCTTCTAGATACGCAGTATTTT.

V usage is TRBV4-3 and J usage is TRBJ2-7; 9 bases line up with TRBD2. The length of the CDR3 is 15 residues. The ends lost 1 base at V and 2 bases at J; junction bases unmatched: 3. CDR1 is LGHNA and CDR2 is YSLEER in the germline V gene. The CDR3 sequence is CASSQGLAETYEQYF. The CDR3 nucleotides read TGCGCCAGCAGCCAAGGACTAGCGGAAACCTACGAGCAGTACTTC.

This clone has a handful of counts. This likely comes from a read error, as the CDR3 has no conserved phenylalanine or tryptophan at its end. The DNA is omitted, as the CDR3 cannot be located on it reliably, and the CDR3 follows TCRdb's listing. The gene calls are TRBV6-5 and TRBJ1-1. The germline CDR1 and CDR2 sequences are MNHEY and SVGAGI. The CDR3 is 9 residues long, ends included. The CDR3 sequence: CANPQLPLV.

V gene TRBV4-1 combines with J gene TRBJ2-7; 10 nucleotides agree with TRBD1. The CDR3 has 14 residues. Trimming took 8 bases from V and 6 from J; bases not matched to a gene: 10. Germline CDR1 and CDR2: MGHRA and YSYEKL. The CDR3 DNA sequence: TGCGCCAGCGGGGAGGAGACAGGGGGCATCGAGCAGTACTTC. Its translation is CASGEETGGIEQYF.

J is TRBJ2-3 and V is TRBV28; D gene uncertain. V was cut by 8 bases and J by 3 bases, with 9 bases left in between. Germline V gene data show CDR1 as MDHEN and CDR2 as SYDVKM. This CDR3 region has 12 residues. CDR3 DNA sequence: TGTGCCAGCCAGGTGTTAACAGATACGCAGTATTTT. Translation: CASQVLTDTQYF. The variable domain in full, completed from reference TRBV28 and TRBJ2-3, reads DVKVTQSSRYLVKRTGEKVFLECVQDMDHENMFWYRQDPGLGLRLIYFSYDVKMKEKGDIPEGYSVSREKKERFSLILESASTNQTSMYLCASQVLTDTQYFGPGTRLTVL.

CDR3 sequence: CASSLSQGVHQPQHF. The CDR3, as DNA: TGTGCCAGCAGTTTATCACAGGGGGTGCATCAGCCCCAGCATTTT. V is TRBV28 and J is TRBJ1-5; the match to TRBD1 covers 8 bases. V lost 1 base, J lost 5 bases, and 4 bases stayed unmatched. This CDR3 region has 15 residues. Germline CDR1 is MDHEN and CDR2 is SYDVKM.